Following are 4 T cell receptor beta chains from one sample sequenced in a study of CD8+ T cells in alopecia areata. Isolated RNA was reverse transcribed into cDNA used as the sequencing template. Assay: immunoSEQ multiplex PCR; the TCRdb copy retains only in-frame clones and omits some. The data show about 180,000 clones, approximately 50% seen once. Treatment meaning: oral pan-JAK inhibitor, 5-10 mg twice daily. This specimen consisted of CD8+ T cells sorted from blood, obtained between weeks 51 and 52, from a patient treated with tofacitinib. The receptors come from a human donor with alopecia areata.

This clone was counted a few times. The genes are TRBV13 and TRBJ2-7, with D unclear. The length of the CDR3 is 11 residues. Per germline, CDR1 PRHDT and CDR2 FYEKMQ (reference sequence). Trimming shortened V by 5 bases and J by 7 bases, and 9 bases separated the two germline ends. In DNA, the CDR3 is TGTGCCAGCAGCATGGGTCTGGAGCAGTACTTC. Its protein product is CASSMGLEQYF.

The CDR3 region has the DNA TGTGCCAGCAACCACGGGTGGCCGGGGGAGACCCAGTACTTC. Translation gives CASNHGWPGETQYF. The chain links TRBV6-5 to TRBJ2-5, with D maybe TRBD2 (5 bases). The CDR3 is 14 amino acids. Germline CDR1 and CDR2: MNHEY and SVGAGI. V dropped 7 bases and J dropped 5 bases, with 17 bases sitting between them.

The genes are TRBV4-1 and TRBJ1-4; D unresolved. Germline CDR1 MGHRA, CDR2 YSYEKL. V shed 3 bases and J shed 6 bases, with 14 bases lying between them. The CDR3 is 15 residues long. This CDR3 reads CASSQLGGSYEKLFF. The CDR3 bases are TGCGCCAGCAGCCAGCTGGGCGGATCCTATGAAAAACTGTTTTTT.

The genes are TRBV30 and TRBJ1-5; D gene ambiguous. The CDR3 sequence is 14 residues long. Germline-derived CDR1 and CDR2 are GTSNPN and SVGIG (reference sequence). V was trimmed by 0 bases and J by 7 bases, leaving 13 bases between them. The CDR3: CAWSVRSLHQPQHF. DNA for the CDR3: TGTGCCTGGAGTGTACGGTCCCTTCACCAGCCCCAGCATTTT.